These 20 T cell receptor beta chains were all obtained from the same sample, sequenced in a study of T cell repertoires in cytomegalovirus infection. A single record per CDR3 protein comes from TCRdb applying MiXCR to the reads. Counted here are 380,000 or so distinct CDR3 sequences, approximately 35% occurring once; the ten biggest clones make up around an eighth. For these TCRs, the target antigens are not known. The sample consisted of cultured PBMCs, taken from culture after CMV antigen stimulation. The receptors were gathered from a human donor in good health (CMV status not recorded). Some clones in this sample may be carry-over from other donors' samples.

V is TRBV7-9 and J is TRBJ1-2, with 12 nucleotides matching TRBD1. This CDR3 is built from 15 residues. The trim removed 4 bases at V and 6 bases at J, leaving 6 bases unmatched. Germline V lookup: CDR1 SEHNR, CDR2 FQNEAQ (reference sequence). In DNA, the CDR3 is TGTGCCAGCAGCTCCCGGGACAGGGGGCGGAATGGCTACACCTTC. Protein: CASSSRDRGRNGYTF.

This clonotype was counted between two and nine times. Written as DNA, the CDR3 is TGTGCCAGCAGCCAAGAAACTAGCGGCCAAGAGACCCAGTACTTC. Amino acids: CASSQETSGQETQYF. This chain uses TRBV4-2 with TRBJ2-5; TRBD2 matches at 8 bases. Per germline, CDR1 LGHNA and CDR2 YNFKEQ. J was trimmed by 1 base and V by 0 bases; bases with no gene match: 1. The CDR3 length is 15 residues.

This clonotype appeared a few times. The chain combines TRBV7-9 with TRBJ1-5; 9 positions match TRBD1. V gave up 4 bases and J gave up 4 bases; unmatched junction bases: 5. The CDR3 spans 15 residues. Germline V gene data show CDR1 as SEHNR and CDR2 as FQNEAQ (reference sequence). The CDR3 protein is CASSSTGGWNQPQHF. Written as DNA, the CDR3 is TGTGCCAGCAGCTCGACAGGGGGGTGGAATCAGCCCCAGCATTTT.

The chain combines TRBV28 with TRBJ2-1, with 9 bases identical to TRBD2. This CDR3 has 15 residues. Trimming cost V 7 bases and J 2 bases; bases outside gene matches: 6. The germline V gene has CDR1 MDHEN and CDR2 SYDVKM. The CDR3 sequence is CASIQAGGTYNEQFF. The CDR3 DNA is TGTGCCAGCATACAAGCGGGAGGAACCTACAATGAGCAGTTCTTC.

This chain connects TRBV7-9 to TRBJ1-2; 8 bases are shared with TRBD1. V dropped 11 bases and J dropped 4; count of bases not matched to a gene: 15. Germline V lookup: CDR1 SEHNR, CDR2 FQNEAQ (reference sequence). The CDR3 is made up of 15 amino acids. DNA for the CDR3: TGTGCCGTCCCGTACGGACAGACAGGGGTCTATGGCTACACCTTC. Translating gives CAVPYGQTGVYGYTF.

J is TRBJ1-5 and V is TRBV28; D is perhaps TRBD1 (6 bases). The ends were cut back, 3 bases at V and 8 bases at J, with 14 bases in the middle. Germline lookup yields CDR1 MDHEN and CDR2 SYDVKM. The CDR3 sequence is 14 residues long. The CDR3 loop reads CASSFPQGREPQHF. The CDR3 coding sequence is TGTGCCAGCAGTTTCCCACAGGGCAGGGAGCCCCAGCATTTT.

The CDR3 DNA is TGTGCCAGTCAGCGGGACGACTACAATGAGCAGTTCTTC. It specifies CASQRDDYNEQFF. V is TRBV9 and J is TRBJ2-1, with TRBD2 identical over 7 bases. Trimming cost V 8 bases and J 3 bases; bases outside gene matches: 5. Germline-derived CDR1 and CDR2 are SGDLS and YYNGEE. The length of the CDR3 is 13 residues.

This clonotype has more than one count but fewer than ten. V is TRBV7-2 and J is TRBJ1-5, with 10 bases lining up with TRBD1. With V trimmed by 6 bases and J by 13 bases, 9 bases remained unmatched. The CDR3 covers 13 residues. Germline loops: CDR1 SGHTA, CDR2 FQGNSA. CDR3 nucleotides: TGTGCCAGCAGGACCCAGACAGGGGGCAGGCAGCATTTT. Residues: CASRTQTGGRQHF. The full variable domain, completed using reference TRBV7-2 and TRBJ1-5, is GAGVSQSPSNKVTEKGKDVELRCDPISGHTALYWYRQSLGQGLEFLIYFQGNSAPDKSGLPSDRFSAERTGGSVSTLTIQRTQQEDSAVYLCASRTQTGGRQHFGDGTRLSIL.

The sample holds a few counts of this clonotype. The chain employs TRBV6-6 and TRBJ2-7; unclear D gene. This CDR3 is built from 13 residues. V was trimmed by 10 bases and J by 2 bases, leaving 15 bases between them. Germline V CDR1 and CDR2: MNHNY, SVGAGI (reference sequence). The CDR3: CATQTHKTYEQYF. The CDR3 bases are TGTGCCACCCAGACACATAAGACCTACGAGCAGTACTTC.

Many counts were recorded for this clonotype. V is TRBV7-6 and J is TRBJ2-5; the match to TRBD1 covers 7 bases. Germline V CDR1 and CDR2: SGHVS, FNYEAQ. The CDR3 contains 15 residues. Trimming took 6 bases from V and 5 from J; bases not matched to a gene: 12. The CDR3 nucleotides are TGTGCCAGCAGGGGCGTATTGGGACAGCTGGAGACCCAGTACTTC. This codes for CASRGVLGQLETQYF.

V and J are TRBV7-9 and TRBJ2-1, with 7 bases aligning to TRBD1. Germline CDR1 reads SEHNR; CDR2 reads FQNEAQ (reference sequence). The ends lost 4 bases at V and 1 base at J; junction bases unmatched: 10. The CDR3 consists of 17 residues. Here the CDR3 DNA reads TGTGCCAGCAGCTCTCCTCCGACAGGGATGTCCTACAATGAGCAGTTCTTC. This gives the protein CASSSPPTGMSYNEQFF. Drawing the rest from reference TRBV7-9 and TRBJ2-1, the complete variable domain is DTGVSQNPRHKITKRGQNVTFRCDPISEHNRLYWYRQTLGQGPEFLTYFQNEAQLEKSRLLSDRFSAERPKGSFSTLEIQRTEQGDSAMYLCASSSPPTGMSYNEQFFGPGTRLTVL.

This clonotype showed up just a few times. The chain links TRBV4-3 to TRBJ1-1; 7 bases are a match to TRBD1. Losses at the gene ends were 6 bases for V and 1 base for J; bases not matched to a gene: 14. Germline CDR1 and CDR2: LGHNA and YSLEER. The CDR3 totals 17 residues. The CDR3 sequence: CASSQQGNAGGNTEAFF. DNA for the CDR3: TGCGCCAGCAGTCAACAAGGAAATGCAGGGGGGAACACTGAAGCTTTCTTT.

This rearrangement joins TRBV6-5 to TRBJ1-3; D remains ambiguous. Germline lookup yields CDR1 MNHEY and CDR2 SVGAGI. There are 13 residues in the CDR3. Trimming cost V 5 bases and J 2 bases, with 7 bases left between them. This chain's CDR3 is CASSRDPGNTIYF. The CDR3 DNA reads TGTGCCAGCAGTAGGGATCCTGGAAACACCATATATTTT.

The rearrangement joins TRBV10-3 to TRBJ2-7; no reliable D call. Between the trimmed V and J ends, which lost 0 bases and 2 bases, there was a span of 5 bases. The CDR3 consists of 13 residues. Germline CDR1 reads ENHRY; CDR2 reads SYGVKD. In DNA, the CDR3 is TGTGCCATCAGTGAGTCCGCGGCCTACGAGCAGTACGTC. The encoded protein is CAISESAAYEQYV.

The rearrangement uses TRBV5-4 and TRBJ2-5; TRBD1 agrees at 11 bases. After removal of 4 bases from V and 5 bases from J, the junction contained 4 bases not matched to a gene. Germline CDR1 and CDR2: SGHNT and YYREEE (reference sequence). The CDR3 is 14 residues long. This CDR3 reads CASSPWTGGETQYF. CDR3 nucleotide sequence: TGTGCCAGCAGCCCATGGACAGGGGGCGAGACCCAGTACTTC. Looking up the rest from reference TRBV5-4 and TRBJ2-5 gives the full variable domain: ETGVTQSPTHLIKTRGQQVTLRCSSQSGHNTVSWYQQALGQGPQFIFQYYREEENGRGNFPPRFSGLQFPNYSSELNVNALELDDSALYLCASSPWTGGETQYFGPGTRLLVL.

This chain links TRBV7-8 with TRBJ2-1; 8 positions match TRBD1. J gave up 0 bases and V 1 base, and 8 bases lay outside the gene matches. Per germline, CDR1 SGHVS and CDR2 FQNEAQ. There are 18 residues in the CDR3. The CDR3 DNA follows: TGTGCCAGCAGCTTAGTGGGCAGGGGGCGGAGCTCCTACAATGAGCAGTTCTTC. Translation: CASSLVGRGRSSYNEQFF.

V is TRBV29-1 and J is TRBJ2-1; possibly TRBD1 for D (6 bases). CDR1 and CDR2 from the germline V gene are SQVTM and ANQGSEA. The CDR3 totals 13 residues. V gave up 8 bases and J gave up 7 bases, with 18 bases separating them. Here the CDR3 reads CSPWHREGNEQFF. The CDR3, as DNA: TGCAGCCCTTGGCACAGGGAAGGAAATGAGCAGTTCTTC.

The chain uses TRBV11-2 and TRBJ2-5; TRBD1 matches 11 bases. The V segment lost 5 bases and the J segment 2 bases; nucleotides outside the gene matches: 7. The CDR3 has 16 amino acids. Germline lookup yields CDR1 SGHAT and CDR2 FQNNGV. The DNA for the CDR3 is TGTGCCAGCAGCCGGGGACAGGGGGGAACTCAAGAGACCCAGTACTTC. Translated, it gives CASSRGQGGTQETQYF.

The chain has TRBV7-2 and TRBJ2-3, with 9 bases aligning to TRBD2. Looked up from germline, CDR1 is SGHTA and CDR2 is FQGNSA. The CDR3 has 16 residues. The V segment lost 4 bases and the J segment 4 bases; nucleotides outside the gene matches: 9. The CDR3 spells CASSSTGLAWADTQYF. The CDR3 DNA follows: TGTGCCAGCAGCTCAACGGGACTAGCTTGGGCAGATACGCAGTATTTT.

The chain carries TRBV6-2 or TRBV6-3 and TRBJ2-6; D may be TRBD2 (5 bases). The CDR3 has 15 amino acids. Germline V gives CDR1 MNHEY, CDR2 SVGEGT. Trimming stripped 7 bases from V and 0 bases from J, with 10 bases between. The CDR3 DNA reads TGTGCCAGCAATTCGGGGTACTCTGGGGCCAACGTCCTGACTTTC. Translation: CASNSGYSGANVLTF.